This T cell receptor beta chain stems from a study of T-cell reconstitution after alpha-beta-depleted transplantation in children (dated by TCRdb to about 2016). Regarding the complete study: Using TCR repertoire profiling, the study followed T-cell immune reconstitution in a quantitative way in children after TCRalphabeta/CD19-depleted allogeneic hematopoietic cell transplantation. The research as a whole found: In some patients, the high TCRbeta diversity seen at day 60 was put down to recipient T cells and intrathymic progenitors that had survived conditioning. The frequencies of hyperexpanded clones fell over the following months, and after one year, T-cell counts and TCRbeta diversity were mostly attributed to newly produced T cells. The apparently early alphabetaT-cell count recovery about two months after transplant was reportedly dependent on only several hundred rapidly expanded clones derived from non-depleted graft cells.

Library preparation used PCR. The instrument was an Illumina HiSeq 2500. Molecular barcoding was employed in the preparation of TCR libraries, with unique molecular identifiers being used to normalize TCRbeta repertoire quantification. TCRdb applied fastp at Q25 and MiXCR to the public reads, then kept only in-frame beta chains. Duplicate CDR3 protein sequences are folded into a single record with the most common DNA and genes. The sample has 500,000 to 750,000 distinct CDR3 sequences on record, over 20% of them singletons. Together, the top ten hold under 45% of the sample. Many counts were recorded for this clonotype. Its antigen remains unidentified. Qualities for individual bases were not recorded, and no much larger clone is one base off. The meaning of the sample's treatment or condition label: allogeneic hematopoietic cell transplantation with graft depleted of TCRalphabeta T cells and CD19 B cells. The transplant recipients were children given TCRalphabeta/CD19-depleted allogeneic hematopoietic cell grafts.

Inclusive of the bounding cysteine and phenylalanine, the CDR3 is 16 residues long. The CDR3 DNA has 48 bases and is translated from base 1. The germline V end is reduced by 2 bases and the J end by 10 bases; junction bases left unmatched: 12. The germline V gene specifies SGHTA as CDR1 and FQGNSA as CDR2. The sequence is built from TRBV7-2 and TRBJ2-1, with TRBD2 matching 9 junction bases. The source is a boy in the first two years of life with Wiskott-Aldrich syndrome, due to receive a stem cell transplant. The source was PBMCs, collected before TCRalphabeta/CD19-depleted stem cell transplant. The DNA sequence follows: TGTGCCAGCAGCTTAACCTCTAGCGGGAAGATTAAAGAGCAGTTCTTC. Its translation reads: CASSLTSSGKIKEQFF.